Below, 8 T cell receptor beta chains from the same sample are listed, as sequenced in a study of blood T cell repertoires in COVID-19. Clones were read by immunoSEQ multiplex PCR, and TCRdb kept only the in-frame ones, dropping some. The table records about 220,000 clones, 80% to 85% of them present only once. The sequenced sample consisted of peripheral blood. The receptors were sampled from a woman between 55 and 75 years old with acute or convalescent COVID-19.

This chain links TRBV11-3 with TRBJ2-3; 7 bases are shared with TRBD1. The CDR3 covers 15 residues. The junction had 12 bases not matched to a gene; V was cut back by 9 bases and J by 3 bases. The V gene's germline CDR1 is SGHNT and CDR2 YENEEA. CDR3 sequence: CASSHTVGQTDTQYF. DNA of the CDR3: TGTGCCAGTTCCCACACGGTGGGACAGACAGATACGCAGTATTTT.

The chain is built from TRBV5-4 and TRBJ1-2; 8 bases map to TRBD1. This CDR3 region has 13 residues. The J segment lost 8 bases and the V segment lost 2 bases, leaving 5 bases of the junction unmatched. Germline CDR1 SGHNT, CDR2 YYREEE (reference sequence). CDR3 loop: CASSFQGAGGYTF. The CDR3 nucleotides are TGTGCCAGCAGCTTCCAGGGGGCCGGCGGCTACACCTTC.

This clone was detected once. The chain couples TRBV7-2 to TRBJ2-1, with 9 bases that match TRBD2. Germline CDR1 is SGHTA and CDR2 is FQGNSA. The CDR3 sequence is 16 residues long. V was clipped by 7 bases and J by 0 bases; unmatched bases: 7. The CDR3 coding sequence is TGTGCCAGCATAAGGGTGCGGGGGGGCTCCTACAATGAGCAGTTCTTC. Protein sequence: CASIRVRGGSYNEQFF.

The rearrangement links TRBV11-1 to TRBJ2-3; possible D gene TRBD1, 6 bases. Germline V lookup: CDR1 SGHAT, CDR2 FQDESV (reference sequence). This CDR3 is built from 16 residues. Deletions cut 0 bases from V and 6 bases from J, with 16 bases between. The DNA of the CDR3 is TGTGCCAGCAGCTTAGCGGGGGCGGCAAGGGGGGATACGCAGTATTTT. Its protein is CASSLAGAARGDTQYF.

The rearrangement joins TRBV6-6 to TRBJ1-4, with 8 bases matching TRBD1. CDR1 is MNHNY, CDR2 SVGAGI, per germline (reference sequence). Unmatched junction bases numbered 12, after V lost 5 bases and J lost 4 bases. There are 17 residues in the CDR3. The CDR3 DNA reads as TGTGCCAGCAGTCACGGACAGGGTAGCGGATATAATGAAAAACTGTTTTTT. Translation: CASSHGQGSGYNEKLFF.

CDR3 bases: TGTGCCAGCAGTTACTTCCGGACAGGGGACGCCTATGGCTACACCTTC. Amino acids: CASSYFRTGDAYGYTF. This sequence joins TRBV6-5 and TRBJ1-2, with 9 bases aligning to TRBD1. CDR3 size: 16 residues. From germline, CDR1 is MNHEY and CDR2 SVGAGI. V lost 1 base to trimming and J lost 4 bases; unmatched junction nucleotides: 7.

This sequence joins TRBV10-2 and TRBJ2-7; the match to TRBD1 covers 12 bases. Per germline, CDR1 WSHSY and CDR2 SAAADI. With 6 bases clipped from V and 1 base from J, the junction kept 4 bases outside the gene matches. The CDR3 runs to 15 residues. CDR3 sequence reads: CASRPGQGASYEQYF. The CDR3 DNA follows: TGCGCCAGCAGGCCGGGACAGGGGGCATCCTACGAGCAGTACTTC.

This chain joins TRBV6-5 and TRBJ1-1; no definite D call. Germline V gene data show CDR1 as MNHEY and CDR2 as SVGAGI. Trimming took 7 bases from V and 7 from J, leaving 10 bases between them. The CDR3 runs to 11 residues. The CDR3 sequence: CASMRHLEAFF. The DNA for the CDR3 is TGTGCCAGCATGCGACACCTTGAAGCTTTCTTT.